These 20 T cell receptor beta chains were sequenced from one sample in a study of cytomegalovirus exposure and HLA in healthy donors. PCR amplification relied on 60 Vbeta primers (plus 13 Jbeta primers). Sequencing was performed with immunoSEQ multiplex PCR; in TCRdb, only in-frame clones are kept and a portion is missing. This sample has roughly 180,000 clones, with roughly 83% found just once. Sequenced input: PBMCs. Receptor source: a man aged 30 to 39 in good health and CMV-seronegative.

The chain is built from TRBV6-6 and TRBJ1-1, with D uncertain. CDR1 is MNHNY, CDR2 SVGAGI, per germline (reference sequence). With 7 bases removed from V and 1 base from J, the gap between germline ends came to 10 bases. This CDR3 comprises 13 residues. CDR3 protein: CASTADKNTEAFF. The CDR3 DNA reads TGTGCCAGCACCGCAGACAAGAACACTGAAGCTTTCTTT.

This clone was detected once. The chain combines TRBV5-5 with TRBJ2-7, with TRBD2 matching 10 bases. V trimming: 6 bases; J trimming: 2 bases; junction bases outside the gene matches: 5. Germline lookup yields CDR1 SGHKS and CDR2 YYEKEE (reference sequence). The CDR3 contains 14 residues. CDR3 region: CASMRTSGTYEQYF. As DNA, the CDR3 is TGTGCCAGCATGCGGACTAGCGGTACCTACGAGCAGTACTTC.

DNA for the CDR3: TGTGCCTGGAACTGGGCAGGGGGAAATGAAAAACTGTTTTTT. This gives the protein CAWNWAGGNEKLFF. This sequence joins TRBV30 and TRBJ1-4; 7 nucleotides align to TRBD1. V shed 4 bases and J 5 bases; nucleotides not matched to a gene: 7. The CDR3 covers 14 residues. Germline V lookup: CDR1 GTSNPN, CDR2 SVGIG (reference sequence).

The chain links TRBV7-6 to TRBJ2-3, with 9 nucleotides matching TRBD2. Germline loops: CDR1 SGHVS, CDR2 FNYEAQ. The length of the CDR3 is 16 residues. J was trimmed by 4 bases and V by 4 bases; bases with no gene match: 9. The CDR3 DNA reads TGTGCCAGCAGCTCCCATAGCGGGAGTGGGGCAGATACGCAGTATTTT. Translating gives CASSSHSGSGADTQYF. Together with reference TRBV7-6 and TRBJ2-3, the CDR3 gives the full variable domain: GAGVSQSPRYKVTKRGQDVALRCDPISGHVSLYWYRQALGQGPEFLTYFNYEAQQDKSGLPNDRFSAERPEGSISTLTIQRTEQRDSAMYRCASSSHSGSGADTQYFGPGTRLTVL.

The chain carries TRBV28 and TRBJ1-2, with a weak D call TRBD1 (5 bases). Germline V gene data show CDR1 as MDHEN and CDR2 as SYDVKM. V was clipped by 7 bases and J by 5 bases, with 17 bases between them. The CDR3 extends over 14 amino acids. In nucleotides, the CDR3 is TGTGCCAGCAACGGAATGGGGGGACTTTATGGCTACACCTTC. It is translated as CASNGMGGLYGYTF.

This chain links TRBV2 with TRBJ2-3; 9 bases match TRBD1. The CDR3 is made up of 15 amino acids. Trimming removed 6 bases from V and 4 bases from J; junction bases left unmatched: 8. Germline V CDR1 and CDR2: SNHLY, FYNNEI. This chain's CDR3 is CASSRLGQGADTQYF. The CDR3 nucleotides read TGTGCCAGCAGCCGCCTGGGACAGGGCGCAGATACGCAGTATTTT.

This clone was found once. CDR3 coding DNA: TGCGCCAGCAGCTTGGGACAGGGTTTCGAAAAACTGTTTTTT. Translation gives CASSLGQGFEKLFF. The chain employs TRBV5-1 and TRBJ1-4; 7 nucleotides align to TRBD1. Germline loops: CDR1 SGHRS, CDR2 YFSETQ. The CDR3 consists of 14 residues. V lost 0 bases, J lost 8 bases, and 4 bases stayed unmatched. Complete variable domain (other parts from reference TRBV5-1 and TRBJ1-4): KAGVTQTPRYLIKTRGQQVTLSCSPISGHRSVSWYQQTPGQGLQFLFEYFSETQRNKGNFPGRFSGRQFSNSRSEMNVSTLELGDSALYLCASSLGQGFEKLFFGSGTQLSVL.

The V gene is TRBV7-9, the J gene TRBJ2-1; 10 bases are a match to TRBD1. CDR1 is SEHNR, CDR2 FQNEAQ, per germline (reference sequence). Trimming at V came to 5 bases and at J to 3 bases, leaving 7 bases not matched to a gene. The CDR3 contains 16 residues. The CDR3 protein is CASSTGQGGLYNEQFF. CDR3 DNA sequence: TGTGCCAGCAGCACCGGACAGGGGGGGCTCTACAATGAGCAGTTCTTC.

There are a few counts of this clone. The gene calls are TRBV7-9 and TRBJ2-3, with 8 nucleotides matching TRBD2. J gave up 0 bases and V 5 bases, and 7 bases lay outside the gene matches. This CDR3 comprises 16 residues. In germline, CDR1 is SEHNR, CDR2 FQNEAQ (reference sequence). CDR3 in DNA: TGTGCCAGCAGCGGGACCGGGACTAGGAGCACAGATACGCAGTATTTT. This translates into CASSGTGTRSTDTQYF.

The genes are TRBV5-1 and TRBJ1-6; tentative D call: TRBD1 (6 bases). V lost 0 bases to trimming and J lost 4 bases, with 11 bases between them. Germline V CDR1 and CDR2: SGHRS, YFSETQ. The CDR3 has 16 residues. Written as DNA, the CDR3 is TGCGCCAGCAGCTTGGAGGGGGGGGGATATAATTCACCCCTCCACTTT. Residues: CASSLEGGGYNSPLHF.

This clone was found once. V is TRBV5-1 and J is TRBJ2-3, with unresolved D. The V end was cut by 4 bases, the J end by 4 bases, with 13 bases between. CDR3 length equals 14 residues. The germline V gene has CDR1 SGHRS and CDR2 YFSETQ. CDR3 amino acids: CASSPSVSSDTQYF. CDR3 bases: TGCGCCAGCAGCCCCTCGGTCTCATCAGATACGCAGTATTTT. Full variable domain (rest looked up from reference TRBV5-1 and TRBJ2-3): KAGVTQTPRYLIKTRGQQVTLSCSPISGHRSVSWYQQTPGQGLQFLFEYFSETQRNKGNFPGRFSGRQFSNSRSEMNVSTLELGDSALYLCASSPSVSSDTQYFGPGTRLTVL.

The sample holds a few counts of this clone. The genes are TRBV9 and TRBJ2-1, with TRBD2 matching 9 bases. Trimming took 3 bases from V and 8 from J; bases not matched to a gene: 12. CDR1 SGDLS and CDR2 YYNGEE come from the germline V gene. CDR3 length: 16 amino acids. The CDR3 loop reads CASSANPGTSHHEQFF. The CDR3 region has the DNA TGTGCCAGCAGCGCGAACCCCGGGACTAGCCATCATGAGCAGTTCTTC.

The chain combines TRBV7-2 with TRBJ1-2; 8 bases are a match to TRBD1. The CDR3 is made up of 14 amino acids. With 2 bases clipped from V and 3 bases from J, the junction kept 2 bases outside the gene matches. Germline V lookup: CDR1 SGHTA, CDR2 FQGNSA. CDR3 sequence reads: CASSLNRGDYGYTF. The CDR3 nucleotides are TGTGCCAGCAGCTTAAACAGGGGGGACTATGGCTACACCTTC.

The rearrangement joins TRBV29-1 to TRBJ2-7; D might be TRBD1 (6 bases). The CDR3 loop spans 13 amino acids. Germline V gene data show CDR1 as SQVTM and CDR2 as ANQGSEA. The germline V and J ends were trimmed by 6 bases and 4 bases, with 16 bases remaining between them. The CDR3 protein is CSVRSQGRYEQYF. In DNA form, the CDR3 reads TGCAGCGTCCGATCACAGGGACGATACGAGCAGTACTTC.

This rearrangement joins TRBV11-3 to TRBJ2-4, with D uncertain. The CDR3 runs to 15 residues. The V gene lost 1 base and the J gene lost 0 bases, with 7 bases spanning the gap. CDR1 and CDR2 (germline): SGHNT, YENEEA. Here the CDR3 reads CASSLGDLAKNIQYF. CDR3 DNA: TGTGCCAGCAGCTTAGGAGATCTAGCCAAAAACATTCAGTACTTC.

The chain combines TRBV4-3 with TRBJ1-5; D gene ambiguous. Deletions cut 1 base from V and 2 bases from J, with 9 bases between. The CDR3 has 15 residues. Per the germline V gene, CDR1 is LGHNA and CDR2 is YSLEER. CDR3 loop: CASSQVLEGNQPQHF. The CDR3 DNA follows: TGCGCCAGCAGCCAAGTTCTGGAGGGCAATCAGCCCCAGCATTTT.

V usage is TRBV11-2 and J usage is TRBJ2-3; D ambiguous. From germline, CDR1 is SGHAT and CDR2 FQNNGV. V lost 5 bases and J 2 bases, leaving 17 bases between the germline ends. This CDR3 has 16 amino acids. In DNA, the CDR3 is TGTGCCAGCAGCCCGAAAACTATTCGCCTCACAGATACGCAGTATTTT. It specifies CASSPKTIRLTDTQYF.

The chain carries TRBV15 and TRBJ2-2; maybe TRBD2 (5 bases). Germline V gene sequence: CDR1 LNHNV, CDR2 YYDKDF (reference sequence). Trimming pared 3 bases from V and 1 base from J, leaving 9 bases between. The CDR3 loop spans 15 amino acids. In nucleotides, the CDR3 is TGTGCCACCAGCAGCCCCGGGAAGAACACCGGGGAGCTGTTTTTT. This encodes CATSSPGKNTGELFF.

The chain links TRBV28 to TRBJ1-1, with D unclear. The CDR3 runs 18 residues. CDR1 is MDHEN, CDR2 SYDVKM, per germline. Trimming stripped 3 bases from V and 1 base from J, with 21 bases between. CDR3 sequence reads: CASSFLPQRGTPNTEAFF. The CDR3 DNA reads as TGTGCCAGCAGTTTCCTCCCCCAGCGCGGCACCCCGAACACTGAAGCTTTCTTT.

The chain employs TRBV7-9 and TRBJ1-2, with a tentative D call TRBD1 (6 bases). Trimming removed 3 bases from V and 5 bases from J, with 7 bases in between. The CDR3 runs 12 residues. Germline loops: CDR1 SEHNR, CDR2 FQNEAQ (reference sequence). CDR3 sequence (DNA): TGTGCCAGCAGCTTTACAGGGTATGGCTACACCTTC. It specifies CASSFTGYGYTF.